The 7 T cell receptor beta chains given below trace back to one sample, sequenced in a study of CD8 T cells in Susac syndrome. RNA totalling about 0.45 to 1 ug underwent reverse transcription with random hexamers. TCRdb re-called the immunoSEQ multiplex PCR reads with MiXCR, one entry per CDR3 protein. Of 75,000 to 80,000 distinct CDR3 sequences listed, approximately 94% are singletons. Specimen: CD8+ T cells from PBMCs. All receptors derive from a human donor with Susac syndrome.

This clonotype was observed a single time. The chain recombines TRBV6-2 or TRBV6-3 with TRBJ2-7; D not resolved. The V end was cut by 0 bases, the J end by 6 bases, with 9 bases between. Germline V gives CDR1 MNHEY, CDR2 SVGEGT. This CDR3 comprises 13 residues. The CDR3 DNA sequence: TGTGCCAGCAGTTACTCCCCGAATCTCGAGCAGTACTTC. Translation: CASSYSPNLEQYF.

J is TRBJ2-7 and V is TRBV20-1, with 7 bases that match TRBD1. This CDR3 has 15 amino acids. The J segment lost 4 bases and the V segment lost 0 bases, leaving 9 bases of the junction unmatched. Germline values: CDR1 DFQATT, CDR2 SNEGSKA (reference sequence). The CDR3 DNA reads as TGCAGTGCTAGAGAGAGGGGACAGCCTTTATACGAGCAGTACTTC. This sequence encodes CSARERGQPLYEQYF.

In regard to this clonotype: The junction departs from the called germline gene at one end, perhaps through a read error. The chain has TRBV11-2 and TRBJ1-6; D possibly corresponds to TRBD1 (6 bases). CDR3 length: 12 amino acids. Germline CDR1 reads SGHAT; CDR2 reads FQNNGV. DNA for the CDR3: TGTGCCAGCAGCCCCATGGACAGCCGCTTGAACTTT. Translation gives CASSPMDSRLNF.

The DNA for the CDR3 is TGTGCCAGCAGCTTAGGTGGAGCCCCCCACAATGAGCAGTTCTTC. Translating gives CASSLGGAPHNEQFF. The rearrangement links TRBV7-9 to TRBJ2-1, with unresolved D. From germline, CDR1 is SEHNR and CDR2 FQNEAQ (reference sequence). The germline V and J ends were trimmed by 1 base and 5 bases, with 12 bases remaining between them. The CDR3 extends over 15 amino acids.

This chain links TRBV20-1 with TRBJ1-2; D is undetermined. Germline values: CDR1 DFQATT, CDR2 SNEGSKA (reference sequence). V dropped 0 bases and J dropped 2 bases, with 10 bases sitting between them. The CDR3 sequence is 14 residues long. In DNA, the CDR3 is TGCAGTGCTAGAGAGGGCAATGGGAACTATGGCTACACCTTC. Translation: CSAREGNGNYGYTF.

This chain connects TRBV27 to TRBJ2-1; 8 nucleotides align to TRBD1. Trimming cost V 4 bases and J 7 bases; bases outside gene matches: 6. This CDR3 region has 14 residues. The germline gives CDR1 MNHEY, CDR2 SMNVEV (reference sequence). The CDR3 sequence is CASSSGGRINEQFF. CDR3 in DNA: TGTGCCAGCAGTTCAGGGGGCCGGATAAATGAGCAGTTCTTC.

This rearrangement joins TRBV7-8 to TRBJ1-4; weak D call: TRBD1 (6 bases). The CDR3 loop spans 15 amino acids. V lost 5 bases, J lost 5 bases, and 15 bases lay in between. CDR1 SGHVS and CDR2 FQNEAQ come from the germline V gene. This CDR3 reads CASSLTRQENEKLFF. CDR3 coding DNA: TGTGCCAGCAGCCTTACTAGACAGGAGAATGAAAAACTGTTTTTT.